These 11 T cell receptor beta chains originate from one sample sequenced in a study of T cell responses to AZD1222 COVID-19 vaccine. The table came from immunoSEQ multiplex PCR; TCRdb's copy has only in-frame clones and leaves some out. The data hold some 150,000 clones, with roughly 87% observed a single time. The sequencing here drew on peripheral blood, taken 28 days after the second dose of the MenACWY control vaccine. The origin of the receptors is an adult who received the MenACWY meningococcal vaccine as a control.

The chain carries TRBV28 and TRBJ1-2, with D unclear. Germline V gene data show CDR1 as MDHEN and CDR2 as SYDVKM. The CDR3 loop spans 13 amino acids. V was cut by 6 bases and J by 8 bases, with 16 bases left in between. Written as DNA, the CDR3 is TGTGCCAGCAGCCCAGCGGGTTTGAGGGGCTACACCTTC. Translation gives CASSPAGLRGYTF.

The CDR3 DNA is TGTGCTAGTGGTCTAACCGGGGCCGGGGAGCTGTTTTTT. This translates into CASGLTGAGELFF. The gene calls are TRBV12-5 and TRBJ2-2; possibly TRBD2 for D (5 bases). The CDR3 loop spans 13 amino acids. CDR1 and CDR2 from the germline V gene are LGHNT and FRNRAP. V lost 5 bases to trimming and J lost 6 bases, with 10 bases between them.

V usage is TRBV6-6 and J usage is TRBJ2-1; maybe TRBD2 (5 bases). Germline CDR1 MNHNY, CDR2 SVGAGI (reference sequence). Trimming pared 2 bases from V and 12 bases from J, leaving 8 bases between. There are 11 residues in the CDR3. DNA of the CDR3: TGTGCCAGCAGTTACCAGGAGGTGCAGTTCTTC. Protein: CASSYQEVQFF.

The gene calls are TRBV28 and TRBJ1-2, with TRBD1 matching 7 bases. Germline trimming cut 7 bases from V and 3 bases from J; bases unmatched to any gene: 8. This CDR3 region has 14 residues. The germline V gene has CDR1 MDHEN and CDR2 SYDVKM. CDR3 in amino acids: CASNLDRAHYGYTF. The DNA of the CDR3 is TGTGCCAGCAACCTAGACAGGGCGCACTATGGCTACACCTTC.

The chain employs TRBV5-1 and TRBJ1-1; 10 bases align to TRBD1. Germline V lookup: CDR1 SGHRS, CDR2 YFSETQ. The trim removed 0 bases at V and 7 bases at J, leaving 9 bases unmatched. CDR3 size: 16 residues. This CDR3 is CASSLALGQGLGEAFF. CDR3 DNA sequence: TGCGCCAGCAGCTTGGCCCTGGGACAGGGGCTTGGTGAAGCTTTCTTT.

This clone was found once. The chain carries TRBV3-1 (or the pseudogene TRBV3-2) and TRBJ2-2; no clear D gene. CDR1 and CDR2 (germline): LGHDT, YNNKEL (reference sequence). CDR3 length equals 13 residues. Trimming shortened V by 4 bases and J by 6 bases, and 9 bases separated the two germline ends. The CDR3 here is CASSPGSSGELFF. DNA of the CDR3: TGTGCCAGCAGCCCCGGAAGTTCCGGGGAGCTGTTTTTT.

The chain has TRBV28 and TRBJ2-7; D is uncertain. CDR1 is MDHEN and CDR2 is SYDVKM in the germline V gene. The germline V and J ends were trimmed by 3 bases and 3 bases, with 18 bases remaining between them. The CDR3 consists of 16 residues. The CDR3 loop reads CASSFPWGFPSYEQYF. CDR3 nucleotide sequence: TGTGCCAGCAGTTTTCCCTGGGGATTCCCAAGCTACGAGCAGTACTTC.

This sequence joins TRBV5-1 and TRBJ2-3; D is ambiguous. This CDR3 is built from 14 residues. V dropped 1 base and J dropped 3 bases, with 9 bases sitting between them. The germline V gene has CDR1 SGHRS and CDR2 YFSETQ. Here the CDR3 reads CASSLRDSTDTQYF. The CDR3 DNA is TGCGCCAGCAGCTTGAGAGATTCGACAGATACGCAGTATTTT.

CDR3 sequence (DNA): TGTGCCACCAGTGACCCCCGGGAAGGGAGCACAGATACGCAGTATTTT. Protein: CATSDPREGSTDTQYF. This sequence joins TRBV24-1 and TRBJ2-3, with a tentative D call TRBD2 (5 bases). CDR1 and CDR2 (germline): KGHDR, SFDVKD. Trimming removed 4 bases at V and 0 bases at J, with 13 bases between. The CDR3 totals 16 residues.

The chain is built from TRBV10-3 and TRBJ1-6; maybe TRBD1 (5 bases). The germline V gene encodes CDR1 ENHRY and CDR2 SYGVKD. This CDR3 spans 14 amino acids. Between the trimmed V and J ends, which lost 3 bases and 5 bases, there was a span of 8 bases. The CDR3 is CAISDRGNNSPLHF. The DNA for the CDR3 is TGTGCCATCAGTGACCGGGGGAATAATTCACCCCTCCACTTT.

Only a few counts were recorded for this clone. The V call is TRBV24-1, the J call TRBJ2-1; perhaps TRBD2 as D (5 bases). Trimming cost V 1 base and J 0 bases, with 6 bases left between them. This CDR3 comprises 15 residues. The germline gives CDR1 KGHDR, CDR2 SFDVKD. CDR3 region: CATSDFGNSYNEQFF. CDR3 nucleotides: TGTGCCACCAGTGATTTCGGGAACTCCTACAATGAGCAGTTCTTC.